One sample yielded the 27 T cell receptor beta chains listed below, sequenced in a study of blood T cell repertoires in COVID-19. The data were produced by immunoSEQ multiplex PCR, yet TCRdb's version contains in-frame clones alone and is incomplete. In the table there are more than 200,000 clones, 70% to 85% of which are singletons. Sequencing was done on a sample of PBMCs or T cells enriched from blood (not recorded which). These receptors were collected from a man aged 60 to 75 who had recovered from COVID-19.

In this sample, this clone turned up once. The V call is TRBV19, the J call TRBJ2-5, with TRBD2 matching over 11 bases. This CDR3 has 17 amino acids. Trimming cost V 3 bases and J 5 bases; bases outside gene matches: 11. Germline V gene data show CDR1 as LNHDA and CDR2 as SQIVND (reference sequence). CDR3: CASSIRFSGGAAETQYF. The CDR3 DNA reads TGTGCCAGTAGTATTAGGTTTAGCGGGGGGGCGGCGGAGACCCAGTACTTC. The full variable domain, in which reference TRBV19 and TRBJ2-5 provide the parts outside the CDR3, is DGGITQSPKYLFRKEGQNVTLSCEQNLNHDAMYWYRQDPGQGLRLIYYSQIVNDFQKGDIAEGYSVSREKKESFPLTVTSAQKNPTAFYLCASSIRFSGGAAETQYFGPGTRLLVL.

This clone was found once. V usage is TRBV7-2 and J usage is TRBJ2-2; TRBD1 matches at 7 bases. CDR1 is SGHTA and CDR2 is FQGNSA in the germline V gene. The length of the CDR3 is 14 residues. The junction had 6 bases not matched to a gene; V was cut back by 9 bases and J by 2 bases. The CDR3 bases are TGTGCCAGTTCTCGGGACAGTAACACCGGGGAGCTGTTTTTT. It encodes CASSRDSNTGELFF.

V is TRBV6-1 and J is TRBJ2-3; 8 nucleotides line up with TRBD2. Germline V CDR1 and CDR2: MNHNS, SASEGT. V was clipped by 2 bases and J by 7 bases; unmatched bases: 8. The CDR3 consists of 15 residues. The CDR3 sequence: CASSEPGGAANTQYF. CDR3 coding DNA: TGTGCCAGCAGTGAACCCGGGGGGGCCGCGAATACGCAGTATTTT.

V usage is TRBV5-4 and J usage is TRBJ2-7, with D possibly being TRBD1 (6 bases). Germline V gene data show CDR1 as SGHNT and CDR2 as YYREEE (reference sequence). The CDR3 extends over 14 amino acids. The V and J ends lost 2 bases and 0 bases respectively, with 9 bases between them. The CDR3 DNA reads TGTGCCAGCAGCTTAACAGGGAACTCCTACGAGCAGTACTTC. Its protein is CASSLTGNSYEQYF. The full variable domain, with the rest looked up from reference TRBV5-4 and TRBJ2-7, is ETGVTQSPTHLIKTRGQQVTLRCSSQSGHNTVSWYQQALGQGPQFIFQYYREEENGRGNFPPRFSGLQFPNYSSELNVNALELDDSALYLCASSLTGNSYEQYFGPGTRLTVT.

This clone was picked up one time. The V call is TRBV5-1, the J call TRBJ1-3, with 8 bases aligning to TRBD1. The CDR3 has 16 residues. V lost 4 bases and J lost 0; bases outside the gene matches: 6. CDR1 is SGHRS, CDR2 YFSETQ, per germline. The CDR3 protein is CASSPQTGGSGNTIYF. CDR3 sequence (DNA): TGCGCCAGCAGCCCACAAACAGGGGGCTCTGGAAACACCATATATTTT.

The CDR3 DNA follows: TGTGCCAGCAGCTTGGGAGGAGGCGAGACCCAGTACTTC. This encodes CASSLGGGETQYF. The V gene is TRBV5-6, the J gene TRBJ2-5, with D possibly TRBD2 on 5 matching bases. Germline V gene sequence: CDR1 SGHDT, CDR2 YYEEEE. Trimming took 0 bases from V and 5 from J, leaving 8 bases between them. This CDR3 contains 13 residues.

The chain employs TRBV24-1 and TRBJ1-1, with 9 bases that match TRBD1. The CDR3 consists of 15 residues. After removal of 1 base from V and 3 bases from J, the junction contained 2 bases not matched to a gene. The germline V gene has CDR1 KGHDR and CDR2 SFDVKD. CDR3 in DNA: TGTGCCACCAGTGATTTATGGGACAGGGACACTGAAGCTTTCTTT. As protein: CATSDLWDRDTEAFF.

The V gene is TRBV19, the J gene TRBJ1-2, with a possible D match to TRBD1 (6 bases). This CDR3 is built from 15 residues. Germline V gives CDR1 LNHDA, CDR2 SQIVND (reference sequence). With 6 bases removed from V and 2 bases from J, the gap between germline ends came to 16 bases. The DNA for the CDR3 is TGTGCCAGTAGATCTCAGGGGTTAGGGAACTATGGCTACACCTTC. Protein sequence: CASRSQGLGNYGYTF.

This clone has only a few counts. This chain links TRBV25-1 with TRBJ2-5; 11 bases fit TRBD2. The V gene end was trimmed by 10 bases and the J gene end by 4 bases; junction bases not matched to a gene: 5. This CDR3 contains 13 residues. CDR1 MGHDK and CDR2 SYGVNS come from the germline V gene. Written as DNA, the CDR3 is TGTGCCACCCCTAGCGGGGGGCCAGAGACCCAGTACTTC. Translation: CATPSGGPETQYF.

CDR3 DNA: TGTGCCTGGAGTGTCCAGTCTAACTATGGCTACACCTTC. Translation: CAWSVQSNYGYTF. The chain is built from TRBV30 and TRBJ1-2, with D unclear. V dropped 0 bases and J dropped 0 bases, with 5 bases sitting between them. Germline values: CDR1 GTSNPN, CDR2 SVGIG (reference sequence). This CDR3 has 13 residues.

This clone appeared a few times. The chain recombines TRBV7-8 with TRBJ1-1; D uncertain. V lost 3 bases and J 4 bases, leaving 15 bases between the germline ends. CDR1 and CDR2 from the germline V gene are SGHVS and FQNEAQ. The length of the CDR3 is 15 residues. The CDR3 spells CASSFSPVLGTEAFF. CDR3 in DNA: TGTGCCAGCAGCTTTAGCCCCGTTCTCGGCACTGAAGCTTTCTTT.

The rearrangement uses TRBV10-3 and TRBJ1-1; 11 bases agree with TRBD1. The J segment lost 1 base and the V segment lost 11 bases, leaving 9 bases of the junction unmatched. In germline, CDR1 is ENHRY, CDR2 SYGVKD. This CDR3 contains 15 residues. The CDR3 region is CAVSRDRGKNTEAFF. In nucleotides, the CDR3 is TGTGCCGTCTCGCGGGACAGGGGGAAGAACACTGAAGCTTTCTTT.

The rearrangement links TRBV12-3 or TRBV12-4 to TRBJ2-7, with TRBD1 matching 7 bases. The J segment lost 1 base and the V segment lost 6 bases, leaving 3 bases of the junction unmatched. The CDR3 loop spans 13 amino acids. The CDR3 bases are TGTGCCAGCAGACAGGGGAATTCCTACGAGCAGTACTTC. Translation: CASRQGNSYEQYF.

V usage is TRBV19 and J usage is TRBJ1-5; TRBD1 matches at 7 bases. Per germline, CDR1 LNHDA and CDR2 SQIVND (reference sequence). V shed 7 bases and J 1 base; nucleotides not matched to a gene: 4. CDR3 size: 14 residues. The CDR3, as DNA: TGTGCCAGTAAGAAGGGGGCCAGCAATCAGCCCCAGCATTTT. It codes for CASKKGASNQPQHF. The entire variable domain, with the rest obtained from reference TRBV19 and TRBJ1-5, is as follows: DGGITQSPKYLFRKEGQNVTLSCEQNLNHDAMYWYRQDPGQGLRLIYYSQIVNDFQKGDIAEGYSVSREKKESFPLTVTSAQKNPTAFYLCASKKGASNQPQHFGDGTRLSIL.

Only a few counts were recorded for this clone. The gene calls are TRBV19 and TRBJ2-3, with D possibly matching TRBD1 (5 bases). The germline V gene encodes CDR1 LNHDA and CDR2 SQIVND (reference sequence). V lost 3 bases, J lost 0 bases, and 7 bases lay in between. The CDR3 runs 14 residues. CDR3 sequence (DNA): TGTGCCAGTAGTATGTGGGGCAGCACAGATACGCAGTATTTT. It specifies CASSMWGSTDTQYF.

V usage is TRBV9 and J usage is TRBJ2-7, with D perhaps matching TRBD1 (5 bases). Germline V gene lookup returns CDR1 SGDLS and CDR2 YYNGEE. V lost 0 bases, J lost 5 bases, and 15 bases lay in between. The CDR3 consists of 15 residues. CDR3 protein: CASSVEGARVNEQYF. The CDR3 DNA reads TGTGCCAGCAGCGTAGAAGGGGCTCGGGTTAACGAGCAGTACTTC.

This clone was seen only once. J is TRBJ1-4 and V is TRBV9; D not certain. CDR1 and CDR2 (germline): SGDLS, YYNGEE. The CDR3 contains 16 residues. V lost 0 bases, J lost 6 bases, and 15 bases lay in between. CDR3 region: CASSVGMAGNHEKLFF. The CDR3 region has the DNA TGTGCCAGCAGCGTAGGAATGGCGGGAAACCATGAAAAACTGTTTTTT.

The chain links TRBV2 to TRBJ1-4; D unclear. This CDR3 comprises 15 residues. Germline CDR1 is SNHLY and CDR2 is FYNNEI. Trimming removed 4 bases at V and 3 bases at J, with 12 bases between. The CDR3 reads CASSAMGAANEKLFF. Written as DNA, the CDR3 is TGTGCCAGCAGTGCGATGGGCGCAGCTAATGAAAAACTGTTTTTT.

This chain connects TRBV28 to TRBJ1-6; D call uncertain. Germline CDR1 reads MDHEN; CDR2 reads SYDVKM. This CDR3 region has 16 residues. The V gene lost 2 bases and the J gene lost 0 bases, with 8 bases spanning the gap. The CDR3 nucleotides are TGTGCCAGCAGTTTAGAAGGACTCTCCTATAATTCACCCCTCCACTTT. Protein: CASSLEGLSYNSPLHF.

The chain carries TRBV7-6 and TRBJ2-1; 9 nucleotides line up with TRBD2. CDR1 and CDR2 (germline): SGHVS, FNYEAQ. V lost 2 bases and J lost 5; bases outside the gene matches: 4. CDR3 size: 15 residues. The CDR3 region is CASSLRGGANNEQFF. The CDR3, as DNA: TGTGCCAGCAGCTTACGCGGGGGGGCAAACAATGAGCAGTTCTTC.

The rearrangement links TRBV2 to TRBJ1-4, with D hard to call. The V end was cut by 6 bases, the J end by 8 bases, with 13 bases between. CDR3 length: 13 amino acids. Germline values: CDR1 SNHLY, CDR2 FYNNEI. This chain's CDR3 is CASRDFLVEKLFF. The CDR3 DNA is TGTGCCAGCAGGGACTTTCTTGTGGAAAAACTGTTTTTT.

The chain employs TRBV7-9 and TRBJ1-2, with 9 positions matching TRBD1. The CDR3 consists of 15 residues. Germline CDR1 reads SEHNR; CDR2 reads FQNEAQ (reference sequence). V gave up 5 bases and J gave up 5 bases; unmatched junction bases: 9. CDR3 sequence reads: CASSPPGQGGYGYTF. The CDR3 DNA is TGTGCCAGCAGCCCCCCGGGACAGGGTGGGTATGGCTACACCTTC.

This clone was seen once. V is TRBV12-5 and J is TRBJ2-5; no firm D call. Trimming removed 2 bases at V and 4 bases at J, with 5 bases between. This CDR3 is built from 12 residues. The V gene's germline CDR1 is LGHNT and CDR2 FRNRAP. CDR3 sequence: CASGLSRETQYF. CDR3 nucleotide sequence: TGTGCTAGTGGTTTGAGCCGAGAGACCCAGTACTTC.

The CDR3 loop is CASTGGAAHNEQFF. In DNA, the CDR3 is TGTGCCAGCACCGGGGGGGCCGCTCACAATGAGCAGTTCTTC. The chain uses TRBV27 and TRBJ2-1, with TRBD2 matching over 8 bases. Trimming cost V 7 bases and J 5 bases; bases outside gene matches: 7. The CDR3 length is 14 residues. Germline V gene sequence: CDR1 MNHEY, CDR2 SMNVEV (reference sequence).

This chain joins TRBV9 and TRBJ2-4, with 8 positions matching TRBD1. This CDR3 is 16 amino acids long. Trimming removed 3 bases from V and 0 bases from J; junction bases left unmatched: 5. Germline CDR1 and CDR2: SGDLS and YYNGEE. CDR3 bases: TGTGCCAGCAGCGGGACAGGGCTTGGAGCCAAAAACATTCAGTACTTC. It yields the protein CASSGTGLGAKNIQYF.

The chain employs TRBV7-2 and TRBJ2-3, with TRBD1 identical over 8 bases. The germline V gene encodes CDR1 SGHTA and CDR2 FQGNSA. V trimming: 5 bases; J trimming: 2 bases; junction bases outside the gene matches: 9. The CDR3 runs 16 residues. The CDR3 loop reads CASSRQTDRDTDTQYF. The CDR3 nucleotides read TGTGCCAGCAGCCGGCAGACGGACAGGGACACAGATACGCAGTATTTT.

The V and J genes are TRBV7-9 and TRBJ2-1; 12 bases are shared with TRBD1. CDR3 length: 15 amino acids. With V trimmed by 8 bases and J by 7 bases, 9 bases remained unmatched. Looked up from germline, CDR1 is SEHNR and CDR2 is FQNEAQ (reference sequence). The CDR3: CASALGQGARNEQFF. The CDR3 DNA sequence: TGTGCCAGCGCCTTGGGACAGGGGGCGAGGAATGAGCAGTTCTTC.